These 17 T cell receptor beta chains were sequenced from one sample in a study of T-cell memory formation after mild COVID-19. Each CDR3 protein gets one entry after TCRdb re-called the 5' RACE reads with MiXCR. Seen here are roughly 560,000 distinct CDR3 sequences, 20% observed once, and the top ten hold approximately 12%. The sample consisted of PBMCs or a T cell subset sorted from them (not recorded which). These receptors were collected from an adult woman who had mild COVID-19 (a few samples of this study predate the infection). Cell type and time point are not known.

This clonotype has a handful of counts. The rearrangement uses TRBV7-2 and TRBJ2-5, with 9 bases matching TRBD2. CDR3 size: 15 residues. In germline, CDR1 is SGHTA, CDR2 FQGNSA. The J segment lost 10 bases and the V segment lost 8 bases, leaving 17 bases of the junction unmatched. CDR3 DNA: TGTGCCAGCTCCCTAGCGGGGTACACCAAGAGTGGCCAGTACTTC. Its translation is CASSLAGYTKSGQYF.

V gene TRBV5-1 combines with J gene TRBJ2-3; 10 nucleotides line up with TRBD2. The CDR3 runs to 19 residues. V dropped 1 base and J dropped 5; count of bases not matched to a gene: 16. Germline assignment: CDR1 SGHRS and CDR2 YFSETQ. CDR3 nucleotide sequence: TGCGCCAGCAGCTTGCGGCCTAGCGGGGGCTCCAAATACGAAGATACGCAGTATTTT. As protein: CASSLRPSGGSKYEDTQYF. Full variable domain (remainder filled in from reference TRBV5-1 and TRBJ2-3): KAGVTQTPRYLIKTRGQQVTLSCSPISGHRSVSWYQQTPGQGLQFLFEYFSETQRNKGNFPGRFSGRQFSNSRSEMNVSTLELGDSALYLCASSLRPSGGSKYEDTQYFGPGTRLTVL.

This clonotype was counted a few times. The chain carries TRBV2 and TRBJ2-1; D unresolved. Germline assignment: CDR1 SNHLY and CDR2 FYNNEI. The CDR3 is 15 residues long. Between the trimmed V and J ends, which lost 4 bases and 8 bases, there was a span of 18 bases. The CDR3 is CASSGDSSVVDEQFF. The CDR3, as DNA: TGTGCCAGCAGTGGAGACTCGAGCGTGGTCGATGAGCAGTTCTTC.

The chain combines TRBV29-1 with TRBJ2-2, with D tentatively TRBD1 (6 bases). The CDR3 is made up of 16 amino acids. Between the trimmed V and J ends, which lost 4 bases and 3 bases, there was a span of 18 bases. Germline assignment: CDR1 SQVTM and CDR2 ANQGSEA. CDR3 amino acids: CSVGQVTSPYTGELFF. CDR3 coding DNA: TGCAGCGTTGGACAGGTGACCTCGCCGTACACCGGGGAGCTGTTTTTT.

V usage is TRBV24-1 and J usage is TRBJ2-1, with D perhaps matching TRBD1 or TRBD2 (5 bases each). Germline V CDR1 and CDR2: KGHDR, SFDVKD. With 5 bases removed from V and 4 bases from J, the gap between germline ends came to 14 bases. The CDR3 is 15 residues long. DNA for the CDR3: TGTGCCACCAGTGGGGGGTCCAGGAGGTACAATGAGCAGTTCTTC. This gives the protein CATSGGSRRYNEQFF.

This clonotype was counted between two and nine times. This chain joins TRBV30 and TRBJ2-7; TRBD2 is a possible D gene (5 bases). The germline V gene encodes CDR1 GTSNPN and CDR2 SVGIG (reference sequence). Deletions cut 2 bases from V and 0 bases from J, with 14 bases between. There are 15 residues in the CDR3. The CDR3 spells CAWSPRVRNSYEQYF. The CDR3 DNA is TGTGCCTGGAGTCCGAGGGTCCGAAACTCCTACGAGCAGTACTTC.

The J gene is TRBJ2-2, the V gene TRBV30; 7 nucleotides agree with TRBD2. Germline V gives CDR1 GTSNPN, CDR2 SVGIG (reference sequence). The ends lost 4 bases at V and 3 bases at J; junction bases unmatched: 5. The CDR3 covers 14 residues. In DNA, the CDR3 is TGTGCCTGGAAGTTCGCGGGAGACACCGGGGAGCTGTTTTTT. The encoded protein is CAWKFAGDTGELFF. The complete variable domain, with remaining parts taken from reference TRBV30 and TRBJ2-2, reads SQTIHQWPATLVQPVGSPLSLECTVEGTSNPNLYWYRQAAGRGLQLLFYSVGIGQISSEVPQNLSASRPQDRQFILSSKKLLLSDSGFYLCAWKFAGDTGELFFGEGSRLTVL.

The chain has TRBV2 and TRBJ2-7; TRBD2 matches 8 bases. This CDR3 has 18 amino acids. V lost 4 bases to trimming and J lost 3 bases; unmatched junction nucleotides: 17. Germline V gene lookup returns CDR1 SNHLY and CDR2 FYNNEI. The CDR3 region has the DNA TGTGCCAGCAGTGTTCAGCGGGAGTGGGAGAGACTTGACTACGAGCAGTACTTC. Its translation is CASSVQREWERLDYEQYF. The variable domain in full, with the rest retrieved from reference TRBV2 and TRBJ2-7, is EPEVTQTPSHQVTQMGQEVILRCVPISNHLYFYWYRQILGQKVEFLVSFYNNEISEKSEIFDDQFSVERPDGSNFTLKIRSTKLEDSAMYFCASSVQREWERLDYEQYFGPGTRLTVT.

The V and J genes are TRBV6-2 or TRBV6-3 and TRBJ2-5, with TRBD2 matching 8 bases. J was trimmed by 3 bases and V by 6 bases; bases with no gene match: 6. Germline loops: CDR1 MNHEY, CDR2 SVGEGT. The CDR3 runs to 14 residues. The CDR3 DNA is TGTGCCAGCAGCCGGACTAGCCGAGAAGAGACCCAGTACTTC. Translation: CASSRTSREETQYF.

The chain has TRBV7-3 and TRBJ2-5, with TRBD2 matching 11 bases. Germline V gene lookup returns CDR1 SGHTA and CDR2 FQGTGA. The CDR3 has 16 residues. V lost 0 bases, J lost 2 bases, and 2 bases stayed unmatched. CDR3 nucleotides: TGTGCCAGCAGCTTAACGCCTAGCGGGGGGCAAGAGACCCAGTACTTC. It specifies CASSLTPSGGQETQYF.

The chain employs TRBV7-9 and TRBJ1-2; TRBD1 matches 7 bases. This CDR3 region has 12 residues. Germline CDR1 and CDR2: SEHNR and FQNEAQ (reference sequence). Losses at the gene ends were 5 bases for V and 6 bases for J; bases not matched to a gene: 3. The CDR3 region has the DNA TGTGCCAGCAGCCAACAGGGGAATGGCTACACCTTC. It is translated as CASSQQGNGYTF.

The rearrangement uses TRBV20-1 and TRBJ1-1, with 7 bases that match TRBD1. Germline trimming cut 6 bases from V and 1 base from J; bases unmatched to any gene: 8. The CDR3 has 14 amino acids. Germline assignment: CDR1 DFQATT and CDR2 SNEGSKA (reference sequence). The CDR3 DNA reads TGCAGTGCCCTCCCAGGGGGACGGAACACTGAAGCTTTCTTT. This gives the protein CSALPGGRNTEAFF.

This clonotype has just a few counts. CDR3 amino acids: CASSVRGRGPEAFF. The DNA of the CDR3 is TGTGCCAGCAGCGTGCGAGGGCGTGGGCCTGAAGCTTTCTTT. The rearrangement links TRBV7-2 to TRBJ1-1, with D uncertain. Looked up from germline, CDR1 is SGHTA and CDR2 is FQGNSA. The CDR3 sequence is 14 residues long. Trimming left V 5 bases short and J 6 bases short, with 16 bases between.

In this sample, this clonotype turned up a few times. The chain has TRBV9 and TRBJ2-3, with unresolved D. This CDR3 region has 16 residues. V was trimmed by 2 bases and J by 4 bases, leaving 17 bases between them. In germline, CDR1 is SGDLS, CDR2 YYNGEE. The CDR3 nucleotides read TGTGCCAGCAGCGTTCTTGGAGTAGGGATTGCAGATACGCAGTATTTT. Its translation is CASSVLGVGIADTQYF.

This clonotype has at least ten counts. The rearrangement joins TRBV12-3 or TRBV12-4 to TRBJ2-7; 8 nucleotides line up with TRBD2. The CDR3 is made up of 13 amino acids. V shed 6 bases, J shed 1 base, and the junction held 2 bases outside the gene matches. CDR3 in DNA: TGTGCCAGCAGAACTAGCGGTTCCTACGAGCAGTACTTC. It codes for CASRTSGSYEQYF.

In this sample, this clonotype turned up a few times. The chain couples TRBV14 to TRBJ2-1; D is possibly TRBD2 (6 bases). In germline, CDR1 is SGHDN, CDR2 FVKESK. V shed 1 base and J shed 7 bases, with 17 bases lying between them. The CDR3 has 16 amino acids. The CDR3 sequence: CASSQGWPGTLNEQFF. CDR3 DNA: TGTGCCAGCAGCCAAGGTTGGCCCGGGACTCTAAATGAGCAGTTCTTC.

The rearrangement uses TRBV7-9 and TRBJ2-7, with TRBD1 identical over 9 bases. Germline CDR1 and CDR2: SEHNR and FQNEAQ (reference sequence). V trimming: 2 bases; J trimming: 6 bases; junction bases outside the gene matches: 2. This CDR3 is 13 amino acids long. CDR3 loop: CASSLWDRAEQYF. The CDR3 bases are TGTGCCAGCAGCTTATGGGACAGGGCCGAGCAGTACTTC.